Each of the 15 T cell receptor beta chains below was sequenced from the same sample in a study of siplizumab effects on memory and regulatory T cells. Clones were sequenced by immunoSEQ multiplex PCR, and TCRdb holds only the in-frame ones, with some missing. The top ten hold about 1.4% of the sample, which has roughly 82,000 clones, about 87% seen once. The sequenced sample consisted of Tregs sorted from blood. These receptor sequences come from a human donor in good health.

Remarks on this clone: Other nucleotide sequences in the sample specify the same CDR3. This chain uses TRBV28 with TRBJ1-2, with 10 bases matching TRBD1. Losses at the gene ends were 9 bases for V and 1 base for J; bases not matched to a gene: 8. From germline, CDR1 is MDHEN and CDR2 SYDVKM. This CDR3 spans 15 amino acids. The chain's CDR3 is CASRDRGLLNYGYTF. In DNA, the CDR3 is TGTGCCAGTCGGGACAGGGGTCTCCTTAACTATGGCTACACCTTC.

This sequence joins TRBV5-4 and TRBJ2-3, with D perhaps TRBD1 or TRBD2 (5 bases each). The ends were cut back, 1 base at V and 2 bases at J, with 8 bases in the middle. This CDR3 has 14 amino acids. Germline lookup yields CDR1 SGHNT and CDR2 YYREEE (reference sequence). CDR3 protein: CASSLLGVTDTQYF. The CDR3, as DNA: TGTGCCAGCAGCTTGCTGGGGGTCACAGATACGCAGTATTTT.

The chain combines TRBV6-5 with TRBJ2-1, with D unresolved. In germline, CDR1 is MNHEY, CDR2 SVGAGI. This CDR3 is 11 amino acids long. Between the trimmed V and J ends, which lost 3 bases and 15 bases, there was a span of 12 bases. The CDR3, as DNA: TGTGCCAGCAGTTATAGGTGGGGTATGTTCTTC. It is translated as CASSYRWGMFF.

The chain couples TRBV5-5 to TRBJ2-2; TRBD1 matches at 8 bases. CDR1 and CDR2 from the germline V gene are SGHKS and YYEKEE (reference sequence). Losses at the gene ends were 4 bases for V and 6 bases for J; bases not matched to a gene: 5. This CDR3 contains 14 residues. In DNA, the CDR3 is TGTGCCAGCAGCAGGACAGGGTTGGCCGGGGAGCTGTTTTTT. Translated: CASSRTGLAGELFF. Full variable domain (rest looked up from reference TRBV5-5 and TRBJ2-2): DAGVTQSPTHLIKTRGQQVTLRCSPISGHKSVSWYQQVLGQGPQFIFQYYEKEERGRGNFPDRFSARQFPNYSSELNVNALLLGDSALYLCASSRTGLAGELFFGEGSRLTVL.

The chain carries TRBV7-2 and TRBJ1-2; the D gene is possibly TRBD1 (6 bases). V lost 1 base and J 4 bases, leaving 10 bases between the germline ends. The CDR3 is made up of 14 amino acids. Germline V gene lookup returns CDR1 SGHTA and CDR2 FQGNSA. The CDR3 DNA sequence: TGTGCCAGCAGCTTAGACAGGGACTCCTATGGCTACACCTTC. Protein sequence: CASSLDRDSYGYTF.

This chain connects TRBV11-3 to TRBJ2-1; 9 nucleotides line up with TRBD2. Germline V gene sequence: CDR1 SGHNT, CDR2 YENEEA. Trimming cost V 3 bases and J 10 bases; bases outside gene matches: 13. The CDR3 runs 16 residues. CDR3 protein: CASSLGLAGGPGEQFF. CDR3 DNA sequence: TGTGCCAGCAGCTTGGGCCTGGCGGGGGGGCCTGGGGAGCAGTTCTTC.

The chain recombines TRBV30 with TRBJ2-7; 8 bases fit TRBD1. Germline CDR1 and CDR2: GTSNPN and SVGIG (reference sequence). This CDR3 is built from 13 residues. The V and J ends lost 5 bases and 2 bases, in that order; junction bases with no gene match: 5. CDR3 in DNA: TGTGCCTGGGGTACAGGGGGGCCCTACGAGCAGTACTTC. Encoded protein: CAWGTGGPYEQYF.

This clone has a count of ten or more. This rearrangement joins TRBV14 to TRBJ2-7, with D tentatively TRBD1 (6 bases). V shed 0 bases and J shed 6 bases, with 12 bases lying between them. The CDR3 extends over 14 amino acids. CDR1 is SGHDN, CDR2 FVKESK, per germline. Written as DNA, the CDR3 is TGTGCCAGCAGCCAAGACAGGGGTCCCTCCGAGCAGTACTTC. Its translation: CASSQDRGPSEQYF. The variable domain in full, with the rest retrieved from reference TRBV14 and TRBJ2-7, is EAGVTQFPSHSVIEKGQTVTLRCDPISGHDNLYWYRRVMGKEIKFLLHFVKESKQDESGMPNNRFLAERTGGTYSTLKVQPAELEDSGVYFCASSQDRGPSEQYFGPGTRLTVT.

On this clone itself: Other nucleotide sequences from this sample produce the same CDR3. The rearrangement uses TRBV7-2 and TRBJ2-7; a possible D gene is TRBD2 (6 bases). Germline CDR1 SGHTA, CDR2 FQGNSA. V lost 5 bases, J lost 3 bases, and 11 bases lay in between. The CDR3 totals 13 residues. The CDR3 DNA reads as TGTGCCAGCAGCCTATCGGGGGACTACGAGCAGTACTTC. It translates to CASSLSGDYEQYF. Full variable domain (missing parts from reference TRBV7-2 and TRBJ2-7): GAGVSQSPSNKVTEKGKDVELRCDPISGHTALYWYRQSLGQGLEFLIYFQGNSAPDKSGLPSDRFSAERTGGSVSTLTIQRTQQEDSAVYLCASSLSGDYEQYFGPGTRLTVT.

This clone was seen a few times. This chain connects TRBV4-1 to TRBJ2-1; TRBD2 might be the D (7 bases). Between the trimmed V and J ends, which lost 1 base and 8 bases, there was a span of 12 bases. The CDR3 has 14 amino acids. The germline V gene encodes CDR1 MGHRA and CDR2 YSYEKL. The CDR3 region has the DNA TGCGCCAGCAGCCAAGGAGGGGGGGGCGATGAGCAGTTCTTC. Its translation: CASSQGGGGDEQFF.

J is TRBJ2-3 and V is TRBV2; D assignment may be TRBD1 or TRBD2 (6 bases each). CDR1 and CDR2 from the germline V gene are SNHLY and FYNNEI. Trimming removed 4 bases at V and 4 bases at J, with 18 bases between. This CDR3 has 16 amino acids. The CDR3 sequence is CASSGGANRIADTQYF. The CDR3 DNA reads TGTGCCAGCAGTGGGGGGGCCAACCGAATCGCAGATACGCAGTATTTT.

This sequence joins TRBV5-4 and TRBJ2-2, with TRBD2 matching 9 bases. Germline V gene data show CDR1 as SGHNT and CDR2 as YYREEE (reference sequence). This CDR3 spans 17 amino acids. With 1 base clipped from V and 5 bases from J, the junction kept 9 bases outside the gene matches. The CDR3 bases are TGTGCCAGCAGCTTGATTCGCGGGGGGGCCTGGACCGGGGAGCTGTTTTTT. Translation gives CASSLIRGGAWTGELFF.

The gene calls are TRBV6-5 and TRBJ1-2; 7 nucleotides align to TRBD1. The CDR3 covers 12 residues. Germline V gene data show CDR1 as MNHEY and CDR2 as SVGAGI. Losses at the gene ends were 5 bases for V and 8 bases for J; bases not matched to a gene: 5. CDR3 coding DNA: TGTGCCAGCAGTGCACAGGGACAGGGCTACACCTTC. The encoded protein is CASSAQGQGYTF.

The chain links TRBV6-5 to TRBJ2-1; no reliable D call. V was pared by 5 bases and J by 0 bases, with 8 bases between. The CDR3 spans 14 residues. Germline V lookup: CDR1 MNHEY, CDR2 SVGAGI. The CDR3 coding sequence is TGTGCCAGCAGTAAAAAGAGCTCCTACAATGAGCAGTTCTTC. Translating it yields CASSKKSSYNEQFF.

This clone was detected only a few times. This CDR3 is CASSPGWTSEKETQYF. The CDR3 DNA follows: TGTGCCAGCAGCCCCGGCTGGACTAGCGAGAAAGAGACCCAGTACTTC. V and J are TRBV5-5 and TRBJ2-5, with 9 bases matching TRBD2. Trimming cost V 4 bases and J 3 bases; bases outside gene matches: 10. This CDR3 comprises 16 residues. Germline values: CDR1 SGHKS, CDR2 YYEKEE (reference sequence). The full variable domain, in which reference TRBV5-5 and TRBJ2-5 provide the parts outside the CDR3, is DAGVTQSPTHLIKTRGQQVTLRCSPISGHKSVSWYQQVLGQGPQFIFQYYEKEERGRGNFPDRFSARQFPNYSSELNVNALLLGDSALYLCASSPGWTSEKETQYFGPGTRLLVL.